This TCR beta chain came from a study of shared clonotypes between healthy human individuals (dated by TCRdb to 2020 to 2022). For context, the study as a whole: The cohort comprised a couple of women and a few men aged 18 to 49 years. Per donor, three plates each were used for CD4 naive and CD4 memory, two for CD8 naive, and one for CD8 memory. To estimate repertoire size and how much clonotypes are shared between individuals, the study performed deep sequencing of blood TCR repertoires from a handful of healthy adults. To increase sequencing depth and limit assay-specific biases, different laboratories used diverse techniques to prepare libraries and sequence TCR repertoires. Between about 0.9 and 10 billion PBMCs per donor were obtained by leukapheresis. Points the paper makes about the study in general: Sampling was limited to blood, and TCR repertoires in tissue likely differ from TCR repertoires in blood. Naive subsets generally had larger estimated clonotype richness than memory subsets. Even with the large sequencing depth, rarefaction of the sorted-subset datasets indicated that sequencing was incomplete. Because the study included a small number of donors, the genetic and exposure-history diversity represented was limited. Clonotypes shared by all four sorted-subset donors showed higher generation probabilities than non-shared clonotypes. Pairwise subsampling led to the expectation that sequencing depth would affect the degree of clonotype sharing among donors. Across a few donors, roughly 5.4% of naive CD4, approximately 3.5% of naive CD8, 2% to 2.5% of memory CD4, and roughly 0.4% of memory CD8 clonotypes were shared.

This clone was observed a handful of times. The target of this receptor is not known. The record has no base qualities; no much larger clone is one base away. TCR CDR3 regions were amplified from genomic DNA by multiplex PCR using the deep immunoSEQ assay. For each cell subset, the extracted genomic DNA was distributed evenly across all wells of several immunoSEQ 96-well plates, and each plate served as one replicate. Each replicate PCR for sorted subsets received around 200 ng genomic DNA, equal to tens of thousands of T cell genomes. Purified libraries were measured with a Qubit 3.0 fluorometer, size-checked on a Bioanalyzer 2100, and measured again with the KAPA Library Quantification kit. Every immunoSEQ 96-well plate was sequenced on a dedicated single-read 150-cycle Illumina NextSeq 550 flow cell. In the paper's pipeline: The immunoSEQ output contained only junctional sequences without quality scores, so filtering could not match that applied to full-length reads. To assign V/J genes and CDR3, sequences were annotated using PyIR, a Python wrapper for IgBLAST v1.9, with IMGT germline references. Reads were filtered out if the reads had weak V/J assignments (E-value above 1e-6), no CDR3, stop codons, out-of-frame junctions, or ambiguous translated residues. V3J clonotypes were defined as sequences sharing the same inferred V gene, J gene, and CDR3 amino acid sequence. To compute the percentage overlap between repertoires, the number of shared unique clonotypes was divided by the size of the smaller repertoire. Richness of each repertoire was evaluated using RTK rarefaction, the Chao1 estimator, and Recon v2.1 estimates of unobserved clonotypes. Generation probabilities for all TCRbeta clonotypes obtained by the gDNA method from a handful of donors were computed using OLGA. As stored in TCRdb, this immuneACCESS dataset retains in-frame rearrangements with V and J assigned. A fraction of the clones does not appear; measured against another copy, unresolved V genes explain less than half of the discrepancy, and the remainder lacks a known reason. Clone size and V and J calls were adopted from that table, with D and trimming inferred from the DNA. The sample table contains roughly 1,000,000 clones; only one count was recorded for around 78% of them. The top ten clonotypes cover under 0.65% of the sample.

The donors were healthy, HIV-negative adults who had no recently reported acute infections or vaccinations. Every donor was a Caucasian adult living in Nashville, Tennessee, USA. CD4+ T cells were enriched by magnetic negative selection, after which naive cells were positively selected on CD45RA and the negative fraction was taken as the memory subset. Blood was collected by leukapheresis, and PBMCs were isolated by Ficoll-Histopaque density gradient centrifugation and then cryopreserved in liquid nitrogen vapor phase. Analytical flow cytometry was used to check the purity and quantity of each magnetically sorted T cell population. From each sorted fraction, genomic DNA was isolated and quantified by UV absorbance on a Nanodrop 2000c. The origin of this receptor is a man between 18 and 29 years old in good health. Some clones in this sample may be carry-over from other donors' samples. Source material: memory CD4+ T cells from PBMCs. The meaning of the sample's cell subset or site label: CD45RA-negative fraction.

The CDR3: CASSKFLDGDEQYF. The DNA sequence is as follows: TGTGCCAGCAGCAAATTTCTAGATGGGGACGAGCAGTACTTC. The chain links TRBV11-1 with TRBJ2-7, with the D gene call left open. From cysteine to phenylalanine, the CDR3 is 14 amino acids long. CDR3 DNA only is kept here, 42 bases in frame from base 1. Relative to germline, V is 5 bases shorter and J is 5 bases shorter, with 16 bases between their ends. The CDR1 and CDR2 encoded by the germline V gene (reference sequence) are SGHAT and FQDESV.